Shown below are 23 T cell receptor beta chains from a single sample sequenced in a study of shared clonotypes between healthy human individuals. CD8 cells regarded as naive lacked CD45RO, were positively chosen for CCR7, and omitted terminally differentiated effector memory CD45RA+ cells. TCRdb's copy holds only in-frame clones and misses some; the assay was immunoSEQ multiplex PCR. Found here are some 1,900,000 clones, about 95% of them singletons; the top ten hold more than 0.9%. The sample comprised naive CD8+ T cells sorted from blood. The receptors stem from a man aged 18 to 29 in good health.

On this clone: Other DNA sequences within the sample encode an identical CDR3. The rearrangement uses TRBV14 and TRBJ2-7; D ambiguous. The length of the CDR3 is 13 residues. Trimming removed 3 bases from V and 3 bases from J, with 9 bases in between. Germline V gene data show CDR1 as SGHDN and CDR2 as FVKESK. The CDR3 here is CASSHGSYYEQYF. The CDR3 DNA sequence: TGTGCCAGCAGCCACGGTTCATACTACGAGCAGTACTTC.

A single count supports this clone. V gene TRBV13 combines with J gene TRBJ2-1, with 9 bases identical to TRBD2. The CDR3 is 13 amino acids. Looked up from germline, CDR1 is PRHDT and CDR2 is FYEKMQ (reference sequence). J lost 9 bases, V lost 5 bases, and 5 bases had no gene match. In DNA, the CDR3 is TGTGCCAGCAGCCTGGGGACTAGCCCTGAGCAGTTCTTC. Its translation: CASSLGTSPEQFF.

J is TRBJ1-5 and V is TRBV6-5; no clear D gene. The CDR3 contains 15 residues. Germline-derived CDR1 and CDR2 are MNHEY and SVGAGI. V lost 4 bases and J lost 0, with 10 bases in between. CDR3 bases: TGTGCCAGCAGTTCAGACTGGAATAGCAATCAGCCCCAGCATTTT. Encoded protein: CASSSDWNSNQPQHF.

V is TRBV7-9 and J is TRBJ1-1; no clear D. This CDR3 is 12 amino acids long. The ends were cut back, 5 bases at V and 8 bases at J, with 12 bases in the middle. Germline CDR1 reads SEHNR; CDR2 reads FQNEAQ (reference sequence). CDR3 bases: TGTGCCAGCAGCCGATGGGGAGGAGAAGCTTTCTTT. Amino acids: CASSRWGGEAFF.

Worth noting for this clone: Other DNA sequences of this sample code for an identical CDR3. The chain has TRBV9 and TRBJ2-7; 12 bases are shared with TRBD2. J gave up 4 bases and V 2 bases, and 1 base lay outside the gene matches. Germline CDR1 and CDR2: SGDLS and YYNGEE. The CDR3 contains 14 residues. As DNA, the CDR3 is TGTGCCAGCAGCGTTGGACTAGCGGGGTACGAGCAGTACTTC. As protein: CASSVGLAGYEQYF.

This clone showed up just once. This chain connects TRBV5-6 to TRBJ1-1; TRBD1 might be the D (6 bases). The CDR3 is 13 residues long. In germline, CDR1 is SGHDT, CDR2 YYEEEE. Between the trimmed V and J ends, which lost 0 bases and 7 bases, there was a span of 10 bases. The DNA of the CDR3 is TGTGCCAGCAGCTTGGCAGGGGCACATGAAGCTTTCTTT. Protein: CASSLAGAHEAFF.

The CDR3 reads CATSILGGEAYF. CDR3 nucleotide sequence: TGTGCCACCAGCATATTGGGGGGAGAGGCGTACTTC. V is TRBV15 and J is TRBJ2-7, with D possibly being TRBD2 (6 bases). Trimming shortened V by 4 bases and J by 12 bases, and 16 bases separated the two germline ends. This CDR3 is built from 12 residues. Per germline, CDR1 LNHNV and CDR2 YYDKDF (reference sequence). The full variable domain, with the rest looked up from reference TRBV15 and TRBJ2-7, is DAMVIQNPRYQVTQFGKPVTLSCSQTLNHNVMYWYQQKSSQAPKLLFHYYDKDFNNEADTPDNFQSRRPNTSFCFLDIRSPGLGDTAMYLCATSILGGEAYFGPGTRLTVT.

The J gene is TRBJ1-2, the V gene TRBV7-9, with 7 positions matching TRBD1. This CDR3 has 15 amino acids. The junction had 7 bases not matched to a gene; V was cut back by 3 bases and J by 3 bases. CDR1 SEHNR and CDR2 FQNEAQ come from the germline V gene (reference sequence). DNA for the CDR3: TGTGCCAGCAGCTTCACGGAGGGGGCGTACTATGGCTACACCTTC. Its translation is CASSFTEGAYYGYTF.

The V call is TRBV9, the J call TRBJ2-1; D is perhaps TRBD1 (6 bases). Germline V CDR1 and CDR2: SGDLS, YYNGEE. Trimming removed 0 bases from V and 9 bases from J, with 10 bases in between. The CDR3 covers 13 residues. CDR3 sequence: CASSVDRVPEQFF. The CDR3 DNA follows: TGTGCCAGCAGCGTAGACAGGGTTCCTGAGCAGTTCTTC.

The J gene is TRBJ1-5, the V gene TRBV6-6; 8 bases map to TRBD1. This CDR3 has 14 amino acids. Germline trimming cut 11 bases from V and 2 bases from J; bases unmatched to any gene: 8. Germline V gives CDR1 MNHNY, CDR2 SVGAGI (reference sequence). The CDR3 DNA sequence: TGTGCCGGAATGACAGGGGTGGGCAATCAGCCCCAGCATTTT. Encoded protein: CAGMTGVGNQPQHF.

The chain couples TRBV10-2 to TRBJ2-5, with D possibly TRBD2 on 6 matching bases. The CDR3 runs to 14 residues. The V and J ends lost 0 bases and 3 bases respectively, with 8 bases between them. Germline values: CDR1 WSHSY, CDR2 SAAADI. CDR3 in DNA: TGCGCCAGCAGTGAGTCGGGGGGAAAAGAGACCCAGTACTTC. It encodes CASSESGGKETQYF.

The V and J genes are TRBV4-1 and TRBJ1-5; D gene unclear. This CDR3 region has 16 residues. Germline assignment: CDR1 MGHRA and CDR2 YSYEKL. Trimming cost V 1 base and J 4 bases, with 14 bases left between them. CDR3: CASSQGPALINQPQHF. Here the CDR3 DNA reads TGCGCCAGCAGCCAAGGTCCCGCACTCATAAATCAGCCCCAGCATTTT.

Details on this clone: Other DNA sequences in this sample translate to the same CDR3. The gene calls are TRBV29-1 and TRBJ1-1; D ambiguous. This CDR3 is 11 amino acids long. The V gene lost 5 bases and the J gene lost 0 bases, with 4 bases spanning the gap. Germline CDR1 reads SQVTM; CDR2 reads ANQGSEA. CDR3 region: CSVPMNTEAFF. Written as DNA, the CDR3 is TGCAGCGTTCCAATGAACACTGAAGCTTTCTTT.

The rearrangement uses TRBV25-1 and TRBJ2-5; the D gene could be TRBD1 or TRBD2 (5 bases each). The CDR3 runs to 13 residues. Between the trimmed V and J ends, which lost 8 bases and 3 bases, there was a span of 13 bases. Germline CDR1 is MGHDK and CDR2 is SYGVNS. The CDR3 DNA reads as TGTGCCAGCGGTTACGAGGGGAAAGAGACCCAGTACTTC. This codes for CASGYEGKETQYF.

Details on this clone: Other DNA sequences in the same sample also yield this CDR3. V usage is TRBV27 and J usage is TRBJ2-2; no clear D gene. Deletions cut 3 bases from V and 6 bases from J, with 8 bases between. Germline CDR1 MNHEY, CDR2 SMNVEV (reference sequence). The CDR3 loop spans 13 amino acids. The DNA for the CDR3 is TGTGCCAGCAGTTTCGGTGGTCCCGGGGAGCTGTTTTTT. Translation gives CASSFGGPGELFF.

V gene TRBV5-8 combines with J gene TRBJ1-1; D call uncertain. This CDR3 region has 13 residues. Germline CDR1 and CDR2: SGHTS and YDEGEE. Trimming removed 1 base from V and 7 bases from J, with 11 bases in between. DNA of the CDR3: TGTGCCAGCAGCTTGATGGACCTGATTGAAGCTTTCTTT. It yields the protein CASSLMDLIEAFF.

V gene TRBV19 combines with J gene TRBJ2-1, with D possibly being TRBD2 (6 bases). V was trimmed by 3 bases and J by 7 bases, leaving 16 bases between them. CDR3 length: 15 residues. Germline loops: CDR1 LNHDA, CDR2 SQIVND (reference sequence). The CDR3 DNA reads TGTGCCAGTAGTATGGTCGCGGGAAGGGGAAATGAGCAGTTCTTC. As protein: CASSMVAGRGNEQFF. The whole variable domain, filled in from reference TRBV19 and TRBJ2-1, reads DGGITQSPKYLFRKEGQNVTLSCEQNLNHDAMYWYRQDPGQGLRLIYYSQIVNDFQKGDIAEGYSVSREKKESFPLTVTSAQKNPTAFYLCASSMVAGRGNEQFFGPGTRLTVL.

V and J are TRBV7-8 and TRBJ2-1; 13 nucleotides match TRBD2. V was clipped by 4 bases and J by 7 bases; unmatched bases: 7. This CDR3 spans 16 amino acids. CDR1 is SGHVS, CDR2 FQNEAQ, per germline. DNA for the CDR3: TGTGCCAGCAGCTCACTAGCGGGAGGGCCTAGGAATGAGCAGTTCTTC. This sequence encodes CASSSLAGGPRNEQFF.

CDR3 amino acids: CSAVLGNNYGYTF. The CDR3 nucleotides are TGCAGCGCCGTATTGGGGAATAACTATGGCTACACCTTC. The chain employs TRBV29-1 and TRBJ1-2, with unresolved D. Germline lookup yields CDR1 SQVTM and CDR2 ANQGSEA. The CDR3 extends over 13 amino acids. Deletions cut 7 bases from V and 1 base from J, with 13 bases between.

In this sample, this clone turned up a few times. V usage is TRBV7-9 and J usage is TRBJ2-1; D unresolved. CDR3 size: 13 residues. The V end was cut by 4 bases, the J end by 8 bases, with 12 bases between. Germline V gene lookup returns CDR1 SEHNR and CDR2 FQNEAQ (reference sequence). CDR3 bases: TGTGCCAGCAGCTCCCTTCTTGAGGATGAGCAGTTCTTC. This encodes CASSSLLEDEQFF.

The chain joins TRBV10-3 to TRBJ1-1; weak D call: TRBD1 (5 bases). The CDR3 has 13 amino acids. Germline lookup yields CDR1 ENHRY and CDR2 SYGVKD. Trimming cost V 0 bases and J 4 bases, with 6 bases left between them. The CDR3 loop reads CAISESRGTEAFF. As DNA, the CDR3 is TGTGCCATCAGTGAGTCGAGGGGCACTGAAGCTTTCTTT.

Comments on this clone: Other nucleotide sequences in the sample specify the same CDR3. V gene TRBV4-1 combines with J gene TRBJ2-7; 7 bases align to TRBD2. J gave up 1 base and V 0 bases, and 3 bases lay outside the gene matches. CDR1 and CDR2 (germline): MGHRA, YSYEKL. The CDR3 covers 15 residues. DNA for the CDR3: TGCGCCAGCAGCCAAGAGTCTAGCGGTTCCTACGAGCAGTACTTC. Residues: CASSQESSGSYEQYF.

The J gene is TRBJ2-7, the V gene TRBV29-1, with TRBD2 matching over 7 bases. V lost 5 bases and J lost 5; bases outside the gene matches: 9. The CDR3 spans 13 residues. Germline CDR1 SQVTM, CDR2 ANQGSEA. The CDR3 loop reads CSVLSSGKNEQYF. DNA for the CDR3: TGCAGCGTTCTATCCAGCGGGAAAAACGAGCAGTACTTC.